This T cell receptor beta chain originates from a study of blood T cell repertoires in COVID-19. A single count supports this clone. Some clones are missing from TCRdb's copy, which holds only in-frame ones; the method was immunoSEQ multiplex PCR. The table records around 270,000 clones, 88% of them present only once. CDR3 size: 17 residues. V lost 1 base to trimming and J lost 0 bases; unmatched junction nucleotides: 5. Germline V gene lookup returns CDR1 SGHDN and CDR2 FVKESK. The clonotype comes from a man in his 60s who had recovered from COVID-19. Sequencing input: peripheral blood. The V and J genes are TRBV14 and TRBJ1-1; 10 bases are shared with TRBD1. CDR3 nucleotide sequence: TGTGCCAGCAGCCAAGGGACAGGGGGGCCCATGAACACTGAAGCTTTCTTT. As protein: CASSQGTGGPMNTEAFF.